This TCR beta chain was sequenced during a study of tumor and adjacent non-tumor tissue in lung cancer. The wider study: Patients comprised about a dozen adenocarcinoma, a couple of squamous cell carcinoma and 1 small cell lung cancer. On average, productive TCRbeta reads reached 4 million to 4.5 million per sample. Regarding the study as a whole: Tumor tissue had significantly higher TCR diversity than normal lung.

Notes on this clonotype: Its target is not known. As the CDR3 is not closed by the conserved phenylalanine or tryptophan, this likely results from a read error.

RNA was extracted from bulk tissue without any cell sorting. Distant lung tissue was collected more than 3 cm away from the tumor edge. TCRbeta libraries were built with three rounds of nested PCR, modified from ARM-PCR. In TCRdb, the multiplex PCR reads were re-called with MiXCR into one record per CDR3 protein. The sample holds 60,000 to 65,000 distinct CDR3 sequences, roughly two thirds seen once. Sequencing used distant non-tumor lung tissue. The clonotype was recovered from a man between 70 and 80 years old with non-small cell lung cancer.

In nucleotides, the CDR3 is TGTGCCAGCAGCTTAAGGGGAGGCACTGAAGCTTTCTCT. This gives the protein CASSLRGGTEAFS. J is TRBJ1-1 and V is TRBV11-2; a possible D gene is TRBD1 (5 bases). This CDR3 contains 13 residues. From germline, CDR1 is SGHAT and CDR2 FQNNGV. Trimming stripped 2 bases from V and 4 bases from J, with 8 bases between.